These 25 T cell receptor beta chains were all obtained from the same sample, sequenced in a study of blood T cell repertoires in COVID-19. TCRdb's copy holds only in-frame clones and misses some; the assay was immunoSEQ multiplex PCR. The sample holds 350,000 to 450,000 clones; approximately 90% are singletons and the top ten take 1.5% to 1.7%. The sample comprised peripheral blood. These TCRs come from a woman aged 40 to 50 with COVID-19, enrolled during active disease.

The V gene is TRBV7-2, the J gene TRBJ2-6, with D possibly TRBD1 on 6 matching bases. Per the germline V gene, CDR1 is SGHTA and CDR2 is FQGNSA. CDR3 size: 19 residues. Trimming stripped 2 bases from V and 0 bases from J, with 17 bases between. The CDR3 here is CASSLRTGLFSSGANVLTF. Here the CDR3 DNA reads TGTGCCAGCAGCTTACGTACAGGGTTATTCTCCTCTGGGGCCAACGTCCTGACTTTC.

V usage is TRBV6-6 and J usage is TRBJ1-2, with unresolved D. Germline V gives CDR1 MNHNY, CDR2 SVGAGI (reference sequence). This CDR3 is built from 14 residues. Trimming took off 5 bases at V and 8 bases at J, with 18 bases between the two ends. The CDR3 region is CASSASGTVRGYTF. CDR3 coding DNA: TGTGCCAGCAGTGCCTCCGGTACAGTAAGAGGCTACACCTTC.

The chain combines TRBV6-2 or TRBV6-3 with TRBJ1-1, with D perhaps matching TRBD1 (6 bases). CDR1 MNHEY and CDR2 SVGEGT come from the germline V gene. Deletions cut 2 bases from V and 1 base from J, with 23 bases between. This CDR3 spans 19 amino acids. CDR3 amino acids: CASSYGAYREGYGNTEAFF. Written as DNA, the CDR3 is TGTGCCAGCAGTTACGGGGCTTACAGGGAAGGCTACGGGAACACTGAAGCTTTCTTT.

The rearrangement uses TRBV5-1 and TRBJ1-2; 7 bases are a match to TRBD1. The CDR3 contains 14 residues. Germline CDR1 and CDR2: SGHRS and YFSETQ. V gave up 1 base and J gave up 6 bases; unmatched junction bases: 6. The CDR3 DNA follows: TGCGCCAGCAGCTTGATAGGTCAGGGGGATGGCTACACCTTC. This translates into CASSLIGQGDGYTF.

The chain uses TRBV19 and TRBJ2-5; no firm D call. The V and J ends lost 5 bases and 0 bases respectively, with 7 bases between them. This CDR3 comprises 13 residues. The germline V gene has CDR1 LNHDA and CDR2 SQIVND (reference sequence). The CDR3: CASSPPHQETQYF. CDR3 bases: TGTGCCAGTAGTCCTCCTCACCAAGAGACCCAGTACTTC.

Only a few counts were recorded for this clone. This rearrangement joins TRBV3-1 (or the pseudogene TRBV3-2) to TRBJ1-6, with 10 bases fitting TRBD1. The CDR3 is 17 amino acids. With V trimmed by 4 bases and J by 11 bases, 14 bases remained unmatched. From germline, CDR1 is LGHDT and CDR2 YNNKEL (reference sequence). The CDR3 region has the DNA TGTGCCAGCAGCCCCCCGGGACAGGGGTTCTTAGGGGCACCCCTCCACTTT. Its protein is CASSPPGQGFLGAPLHF.

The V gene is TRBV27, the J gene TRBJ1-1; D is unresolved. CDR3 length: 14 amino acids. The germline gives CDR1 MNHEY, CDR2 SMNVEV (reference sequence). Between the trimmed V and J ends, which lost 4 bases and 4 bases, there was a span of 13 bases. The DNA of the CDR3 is TGTGCCAGCAGTTCATACCGGTCAGGCACTGAAGCTTTCTTT. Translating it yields CASSSYRSGTEAFF.

This CDR3 is CASSGTGGNTGELFF. In nucleotides, the CDR3 is TGTGCCAGCAGCGGGACAGGGGGGAACACCGGGGAGCTGTTTTTT. The chain recombines TRBV4-2 with TRBJ2-2; 11 positions match TRBD1. V was pared by 5 bases and J by 1 base, with 0 bases of the junction left unmatched. Germline V lookup: CDR1 LGHNA, CDR2 YNFKEQ. The CDR3 sequence is 15 residues long.

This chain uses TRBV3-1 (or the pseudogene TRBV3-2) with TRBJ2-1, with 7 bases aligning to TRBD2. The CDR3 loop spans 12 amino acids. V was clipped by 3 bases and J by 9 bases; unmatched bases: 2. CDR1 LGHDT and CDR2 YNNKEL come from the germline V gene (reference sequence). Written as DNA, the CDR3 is TGTGCCAGCAGCCAGCGGGGGACTGAGCAGTTCTTC. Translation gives CASSQRGTEQFF.

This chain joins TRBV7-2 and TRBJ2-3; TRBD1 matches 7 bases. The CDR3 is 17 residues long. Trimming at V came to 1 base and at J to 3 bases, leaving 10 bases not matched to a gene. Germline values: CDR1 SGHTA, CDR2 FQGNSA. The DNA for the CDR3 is TGTGCCAGCAGCTTAGGGAAAGGGGGCCTTAGGACAGATACGCAGTATTTT. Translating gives CASSLGKGGLRTDTQYF.

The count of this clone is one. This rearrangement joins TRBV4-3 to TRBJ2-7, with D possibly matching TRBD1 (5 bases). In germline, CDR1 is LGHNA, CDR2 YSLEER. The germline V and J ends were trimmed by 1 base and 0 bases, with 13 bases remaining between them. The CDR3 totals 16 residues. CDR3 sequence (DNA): TGCGCCAGCAGCCAAGTCCTAGGGGAAAGCTCCTACGAGCAGTACTTC. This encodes CASSQVLGESSYEQYF.

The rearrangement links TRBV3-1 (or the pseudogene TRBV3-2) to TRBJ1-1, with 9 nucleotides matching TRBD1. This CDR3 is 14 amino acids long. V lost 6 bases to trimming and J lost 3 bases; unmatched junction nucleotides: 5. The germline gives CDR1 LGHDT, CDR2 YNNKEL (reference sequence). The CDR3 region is CASSRQGGDTEAFF. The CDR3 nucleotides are TGTGCCAGCAGTCGACAGGGGGGGGACACTGAAGCTTTCTTT.

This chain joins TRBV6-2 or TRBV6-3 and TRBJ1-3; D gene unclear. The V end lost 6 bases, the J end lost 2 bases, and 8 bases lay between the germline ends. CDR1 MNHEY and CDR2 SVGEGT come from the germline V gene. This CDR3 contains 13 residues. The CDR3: CASSHQTGNTIYF. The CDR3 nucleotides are TGTGCCAGCAGCCACCAGACTGGAAACACCATATATTTT.

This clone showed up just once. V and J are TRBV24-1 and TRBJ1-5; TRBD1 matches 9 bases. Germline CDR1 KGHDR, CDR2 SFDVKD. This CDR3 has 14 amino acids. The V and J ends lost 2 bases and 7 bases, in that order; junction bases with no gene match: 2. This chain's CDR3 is CATSDSTGGQPQHF. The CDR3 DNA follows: TGTGCCACCAGTGATTCCACAGGGGGCCAGCCCCAGCATTTT.

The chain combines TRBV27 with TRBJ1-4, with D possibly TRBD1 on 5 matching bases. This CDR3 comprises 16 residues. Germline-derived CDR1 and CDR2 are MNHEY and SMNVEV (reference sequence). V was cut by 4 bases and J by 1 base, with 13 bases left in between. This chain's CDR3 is CASSSRTGLTNEKLFF. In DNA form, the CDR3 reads TGTGCCAGCAGTTCGCGTACAGGCTTAACTAATGAAAAACTGTTTTTT.

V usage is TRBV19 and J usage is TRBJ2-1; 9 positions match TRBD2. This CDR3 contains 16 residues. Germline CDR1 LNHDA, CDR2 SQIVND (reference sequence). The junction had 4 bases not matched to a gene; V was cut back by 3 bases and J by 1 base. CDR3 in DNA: TGTGCCAGTAGTATTATTCTAGCGGGGTCCTACAATGAGCAGTTCTTC. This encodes CASSIILAGSYNEQFF.

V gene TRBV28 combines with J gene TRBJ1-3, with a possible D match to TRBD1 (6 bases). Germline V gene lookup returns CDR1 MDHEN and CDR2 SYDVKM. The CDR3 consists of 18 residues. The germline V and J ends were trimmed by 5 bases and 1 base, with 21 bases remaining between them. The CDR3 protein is CASSGDKYANPSGNTIYF. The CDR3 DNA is TGTGCCAGCAGTGGGGACAAATACGCCAACCCGTCTGGAAACACCATATATTTT.

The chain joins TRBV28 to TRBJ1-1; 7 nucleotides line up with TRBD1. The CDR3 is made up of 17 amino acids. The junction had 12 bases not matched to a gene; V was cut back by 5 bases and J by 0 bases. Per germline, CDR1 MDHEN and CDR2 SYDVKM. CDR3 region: CASSDPQGLFLNTEAFF. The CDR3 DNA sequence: TGTGCCAGCAGTGATCCACAGGGGTTGTTTTTGAACACTGAAGCTTTCTTT.

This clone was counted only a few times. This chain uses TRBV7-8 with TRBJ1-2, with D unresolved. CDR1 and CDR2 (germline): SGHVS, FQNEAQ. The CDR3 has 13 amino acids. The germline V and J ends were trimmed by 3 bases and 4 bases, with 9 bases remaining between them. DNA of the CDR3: TGTGCCAGCAGCTTTATTCCTTCCTATGGCTACACCTTC. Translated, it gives CASSFIPSYGYTF.

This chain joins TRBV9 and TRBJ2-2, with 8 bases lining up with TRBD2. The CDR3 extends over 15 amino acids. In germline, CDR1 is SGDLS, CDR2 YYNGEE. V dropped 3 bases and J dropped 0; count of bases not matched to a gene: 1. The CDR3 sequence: CASSAGLANTGELFF. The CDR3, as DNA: TGTGCCAGCAGCGCGGGACTAGCGAACACCGGGGAGCTGTTTTTT.

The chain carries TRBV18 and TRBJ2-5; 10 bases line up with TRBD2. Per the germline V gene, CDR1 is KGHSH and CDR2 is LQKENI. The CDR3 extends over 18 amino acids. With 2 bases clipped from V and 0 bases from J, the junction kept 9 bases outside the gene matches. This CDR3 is CASSPRNVSGGHQETQYF. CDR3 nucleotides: TGTGCCAGCTCACCAAGAAACGTTAGCGGGGGGCACCAAGAGACCCAGTACTTC.

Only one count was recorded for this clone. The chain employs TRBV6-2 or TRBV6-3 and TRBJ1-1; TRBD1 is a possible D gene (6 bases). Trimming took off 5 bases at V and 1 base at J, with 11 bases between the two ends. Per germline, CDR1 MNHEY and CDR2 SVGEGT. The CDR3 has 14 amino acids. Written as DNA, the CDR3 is TGTGCCAGCAGTCACGGGACAAAGAACACTGAAGCTTTCTTT. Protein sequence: CASSHGTKNTEAFF.

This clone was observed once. The CDR3 DNA reads TGTGCCAGCTCGCGGGATGGGAAAGAAGCTTTCTTT. Translating it yields CASSRDGKEAFF. The rearrangement uses TRBV18 and TRBJ1-1; D gene ambiguous. With 6 bases removed from V and 8 bases from J, the gap between germline ends came to 13 bases. Germline CDR1 reads KGHSH; CDR2 reads LQKENI. This CDR3 region has 12 residues.

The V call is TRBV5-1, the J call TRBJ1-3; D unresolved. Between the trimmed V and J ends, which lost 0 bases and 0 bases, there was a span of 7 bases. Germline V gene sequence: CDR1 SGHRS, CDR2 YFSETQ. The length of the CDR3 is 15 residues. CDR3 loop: CASSLAGSSGNTIYF. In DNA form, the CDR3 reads TGCGCCAGCAGCTTGGCGGGGAGCTCTGGAAACACCATATATTTT.

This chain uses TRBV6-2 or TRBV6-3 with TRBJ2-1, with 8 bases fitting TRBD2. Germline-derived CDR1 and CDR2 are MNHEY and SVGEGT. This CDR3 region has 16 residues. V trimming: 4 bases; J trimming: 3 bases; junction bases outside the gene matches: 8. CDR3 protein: CASSLQAGDGYNEQFF. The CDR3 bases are TGTGCCAGCAGTTTACAAGCGGGAGATGGCTACAATGAGCAGTTCTTC.